This entry describes one T cell receptor (beta chain). What it recognizes is unknown. The treatment: roughly 10-day PBMC culture with coronavirus spike peptide pools or control peptides (ViraFEST assay). Those CD4+ T cells from the unexposed donor predate the COVID-19 pandemic (2011-2018). The data stem from a study of vaccination and CD4 T cells after COVID-19. Study overall: Blood was drawn a median around 70 days post second dose, range 14 to 241.

The Oncomine TCR Beta short-read assay generated sequence data from the DNA of cultured CD4+ T cells. Genomic DNA from cultured CD4+ T cells was extracted. MiXCR was run by TCRdb on the PCR reads, yielding one entry per CDR3 protein. The data show fewer than 10,000 distinct CDR3 sequences, about 30% seen once. This sequence originates from a human donor in good health. Sequences were obtained from CD4+ T cells from blood, cultured in vitro.

CDR3 in DNA: TGTGCCAGCAGCTTACTGGGCGGATCCGGAGGGGATGAGCAGTTCTTC. Protein sequence: CASSLLGGSGGDEQFF. The chain carries TRBV7-9 and TRBJ2-1; possible D gene TRBD2, 6 bases. Per the germline V gene, CDR1 is SEHNR and CDR2 is FQNEAQ (reference sequence). The CDR3 has 16 residues. V dropped 2 bases and J dropped 8 bases, with 19 bases sitting between them.